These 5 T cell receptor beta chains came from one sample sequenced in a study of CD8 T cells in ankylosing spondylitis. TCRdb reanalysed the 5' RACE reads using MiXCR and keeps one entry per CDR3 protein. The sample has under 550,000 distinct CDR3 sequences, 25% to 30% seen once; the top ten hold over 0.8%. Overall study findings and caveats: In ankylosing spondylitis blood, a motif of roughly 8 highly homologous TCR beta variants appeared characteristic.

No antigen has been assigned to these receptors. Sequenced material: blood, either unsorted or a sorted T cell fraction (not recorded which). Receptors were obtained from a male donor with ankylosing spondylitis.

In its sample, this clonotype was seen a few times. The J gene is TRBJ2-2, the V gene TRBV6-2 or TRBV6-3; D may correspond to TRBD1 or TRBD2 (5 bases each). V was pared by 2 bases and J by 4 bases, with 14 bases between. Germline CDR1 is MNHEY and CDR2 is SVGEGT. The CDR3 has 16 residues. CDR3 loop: CASSYPPGTSTGELFF. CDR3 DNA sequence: TGTGCCAGCAGTTACCCCCCAGGGACGAGCACCGGGGAGCTGTTTTTT.

The CDR3 region is CASSLRPMYNEQFF. CDR3 nucleotides: TGTGCCAGCAGCTTAAGGCCCATGTACAATGAGCAGTTCTTC. This sequence joins TRBV7-8 and TRBJ2-1; D remains ambiguous. CDR1 SGHVS and CDR2 FQNEAQ come from the germline V gene. With 2 bases removed from V and 4 bases from J, the gap between germline ends came to 9 bases. The CDR3 totals 14 residues.

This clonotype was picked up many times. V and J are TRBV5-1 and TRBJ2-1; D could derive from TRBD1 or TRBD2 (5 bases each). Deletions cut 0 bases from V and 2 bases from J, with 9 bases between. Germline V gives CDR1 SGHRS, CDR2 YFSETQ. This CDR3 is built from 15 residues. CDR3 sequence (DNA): TGCGCCAGCAGCTTGGGACGGGGCACCTACAATGAGCAGTTCTTC. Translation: CASSLGRGTYNEQFF.

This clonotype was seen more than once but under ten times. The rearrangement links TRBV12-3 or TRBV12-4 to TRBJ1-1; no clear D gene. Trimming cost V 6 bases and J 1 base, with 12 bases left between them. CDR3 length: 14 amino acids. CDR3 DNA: TGTGCCAGCAGCCTAGGGCACCCGAACACTGAAGCTTTCTTT. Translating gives CASSLGHPNTEAFF.

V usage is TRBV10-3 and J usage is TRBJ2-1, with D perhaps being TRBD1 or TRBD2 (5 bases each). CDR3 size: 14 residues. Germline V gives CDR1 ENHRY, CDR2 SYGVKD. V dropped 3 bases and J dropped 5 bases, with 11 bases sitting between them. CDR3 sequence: CAISESLGDNEQFF. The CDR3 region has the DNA TGTGCCATCAGTGAATCACTAGGGGACAATGAGCAGTTCTTC.